The TCR beta chain under discussion was sequenced for a study of metastatic and nonmetastatic thyroid tumors. Study context: Repertoires were compared across blood and tumor or nodule tissue from malignant and benign thyroid patients. Study-level findings and limits: Patients with malignant thyroid tumors reportedly had significantly higher TCR beta diversity than those with benign nodules, in blood and tumor.

Trimming took 5 bases from V and 0 from J, leaving 3 bases between them. Germline V gene sequence: CDR1 SNHLY, CDR2 FYNNEI. The CDR3 is 12 residues long. No patient had received any treatment before thyroid surgery. This clone was seen a handful of times. Antigen specificity is unknown. Original processing notes: Clinicopathological groups supplied CDR3 differences that were used to build a distant-metastasis classifier for papillary thyroid cancer. MiXCR re-clonotyped the PCR reads for TCRdb. TCRdb, not the original authors, processed these V and J calls. The table records 15,000 or so clones, about 30% of them present only once.

The sequence derives from a female donor with papillary thyroid cancer or a benign thyroid nodule (not recorded which). Some clones in this sample may be carry-over from other donors' samples. The sequencing sample was made of adjacent normal tissue. The genes are TRBV2 and TRBJ2-3; D gene uncertain. CDR3 region: CASSTSTDTQYF. DNA of the CDR3: TGTGCCAGCAGTACTAGCACAGATACGCAGTATTTT.